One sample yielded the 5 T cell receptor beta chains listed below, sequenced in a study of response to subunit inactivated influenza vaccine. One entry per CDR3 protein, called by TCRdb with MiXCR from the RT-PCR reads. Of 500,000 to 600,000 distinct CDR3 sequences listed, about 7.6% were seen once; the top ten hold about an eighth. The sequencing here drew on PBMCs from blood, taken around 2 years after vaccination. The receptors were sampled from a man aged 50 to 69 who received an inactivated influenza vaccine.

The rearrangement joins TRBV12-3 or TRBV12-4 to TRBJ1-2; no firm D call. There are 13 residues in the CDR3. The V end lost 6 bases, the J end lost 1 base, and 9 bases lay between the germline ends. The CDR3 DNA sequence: TGTGCCAGCAGCATGAGCTATAACTATGGCTACACCTTC. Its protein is CASSMSYNYGYTF.

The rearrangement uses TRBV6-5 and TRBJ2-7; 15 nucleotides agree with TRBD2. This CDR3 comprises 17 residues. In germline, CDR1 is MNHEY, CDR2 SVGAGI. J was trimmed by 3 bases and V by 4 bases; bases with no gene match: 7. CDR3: CASSSLGLAGGFYEQYF. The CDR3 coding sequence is TGTGCCAGCAGTTCCTTGGGACTAGCGGGAGGTTTCTACGAGCAGTACTTC.

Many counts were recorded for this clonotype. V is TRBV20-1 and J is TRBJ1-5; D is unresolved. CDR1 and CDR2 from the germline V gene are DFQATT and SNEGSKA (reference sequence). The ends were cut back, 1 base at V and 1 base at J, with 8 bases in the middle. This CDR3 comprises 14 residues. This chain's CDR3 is CSARGTSSNQPQHF. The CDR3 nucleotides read TGCAGTGCTAGAGGGACTAGCAGCAATCAGCCCCAGCATTTT.

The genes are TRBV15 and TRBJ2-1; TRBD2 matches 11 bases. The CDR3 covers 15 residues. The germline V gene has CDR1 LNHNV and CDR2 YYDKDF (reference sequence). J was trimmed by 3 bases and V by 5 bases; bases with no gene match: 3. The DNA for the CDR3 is TGTGCCACCAGCCCTAGCGGGAGGATCTACAATGAGCAGTTCTTC. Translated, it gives CATSPSGRIYNEQFF.

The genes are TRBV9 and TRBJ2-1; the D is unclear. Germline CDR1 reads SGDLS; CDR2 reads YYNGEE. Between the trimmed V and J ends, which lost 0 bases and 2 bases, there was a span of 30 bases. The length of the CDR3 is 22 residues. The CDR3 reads CASSVDGKWVAATKSTYNEQFF. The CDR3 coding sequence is TGTGCCAGCAGCGTAGACGGAAAATGGGTGGCAGCAACTAAATCCACCTACAATGAGCAGTTCTTC.